The rows below give T cell receptor beta chains drawn from one sample of a study of shared clonotypes between healthy human individuals. Generated by immunoSEQ multiplex PCR, the TCRdb table keeps only in-frame clones and is missing some. Among more than 2 million clones listed, roughly 94% were seen once. The sample taken for sequencing was naive CD4+ T cells sorted from blood. These receptor sequences come from a man aged 18 to 29 in good health. Both conserved end residues are part of each CDR3. A D gene is named only where the DNA matches it firmly. Clone size, where shown, is once, few, many, or a class for clones that have expanded.

TRBJ1-6,-,-,TRBV6-1,CASSGANLGNSPLHF,TGTGCCAGCAGTGGGGCTAACTTAGGTAATTCACCCCTCCACTTT
TRBJ1-3,-,-,TRBV10-1,CASSDRRAGNTIYF,TGCGCCAGCAGTGACCGGAGGGCTGGAAACACCATATATTTT
TRBJ1-1,many,TRBD1,TRBV2,CASRGGRNTEAFF,TGTGCCAGCAGAGGGGGCAGGAACACTGAAGCTTTCTTT
TRBJ1-4,-,TRBD1,TRBV28,CASSSNRGRNEKLFF,TGTGCCAGCAGTTCCAACAGGGGGCGTAATGAAAAACTGTTTTTT
TRBJ2-5,-,-,TRBV7-2,CASRTRPGETETQYF,TGTGCCAGCAGGACCCGGCCAGGGGAAACGGAGACCCAGTACTTC
TRBJ2-1,-,TRBD2,TRBV10-3,CAISAGLAENYNEQFF,TGTGCCATCAGTGCAGGACTAGCGGAGAACTACAATGAGCAGTTCTTC
TRBJ1-1,-,-,TRBV19,CASSALQGYTEAFF,TGTGCCAGTAGTGCTCTCCAGGGTTACACTGAAGCTTTCTTT
TRBJ1-2,-,TRBD1,TRBV10-3,CAISDRFEGAGGYTF,TGTGCCATCAGTGATCGCTTCGAGGGGGCCGGTGGCTACACCTTC
TRBJ1-1,-,-,TRBV10-3,CAISESIKSGTEAFF,TGTGCCATCAGTGAGTCGATAAAGTCAGGCACTGAAGCTTTCTTT
TRBJ2-3,-,-,TRBV2,CASSEAQSVDTQYF,TGTGCCAGCAGTGAAGCGCAATCCGTAGATACGCAGTATTTT
TRBJ1-3,-,-,TRBV7-3,CASSLRGQPGNTIYF,TGTGCCAGCAGCTTAAGAGGACAGCCTGGAAACACCATATATTTT
TRBJ1-6,-,-,TRBV11-2,CASAVGRGSPLHF,TGTGCCAGCGCGGTCGGGCGAGGTTCACCCCTCCACTTT
TRBJ1-2,-,-,TRBV10-1,CASSPDSRHGYTF,TGCGCCAGCAGTCCGGACAGCCGGCACGGCTACACCTTC
TRBJ1-5,few,-,TRBV9,CASSVGQSNQPQHF,TGTGCCAGCAGCGTAGGACAGAGCAATCAGCCCCAGCATTTT